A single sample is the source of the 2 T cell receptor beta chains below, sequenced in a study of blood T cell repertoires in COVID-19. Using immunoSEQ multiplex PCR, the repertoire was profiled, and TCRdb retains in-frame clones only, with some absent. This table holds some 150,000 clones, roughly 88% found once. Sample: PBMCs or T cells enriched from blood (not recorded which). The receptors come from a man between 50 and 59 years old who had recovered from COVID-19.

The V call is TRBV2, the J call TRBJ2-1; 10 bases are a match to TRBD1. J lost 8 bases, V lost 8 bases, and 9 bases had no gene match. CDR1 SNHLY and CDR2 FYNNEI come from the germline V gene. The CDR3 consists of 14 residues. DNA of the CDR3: TGTGCCAGCCAACGACAGGGGGCGGGGGATGAGCAGTTCTTC. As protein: CASQRQGAGDEQFF.

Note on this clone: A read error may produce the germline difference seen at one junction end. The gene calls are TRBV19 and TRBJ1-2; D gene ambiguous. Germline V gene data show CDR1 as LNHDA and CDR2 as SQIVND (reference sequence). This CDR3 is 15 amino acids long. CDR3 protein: CASRRLGGLNDGYTF. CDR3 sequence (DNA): TGTGCCAGTAGGCGGTTGGGAGGGCTTAACGATGGCTACACCTTC.